Listed below are T cell receptor beta chains from one sample, sequenced in a study of cytomegalovirus exposure and HLA in healthy donors. Sequencing used immunoSEQ multiplex PCR; TCRdb keeps in-frame clones, though not all of them. Here the sample spans approximately 170,000 clones, 65% to 85% being singletons. Sequencing input: PBMCs. All receptors come from a boy aged 2 to 9 in good health and CMV-seronegative. The CDR3 runs from the conserved cysteine through the conserved F or W. Fields, in order: clone size, V gene, CDR3 protein. The size entry is marked missing in some rows and otherwise reads once, few, many or a size class.

.	TRBV5-4	CASSLMYGGNEQFF
.	TRBV7-6	CASSLAGGVGFNEQFF
.	TRBV29-1	CSVDTGTGVNEAFF
once	TRBV15	CATSRDRDTQYF
few	TRBV11-1	CASSWTSGSYEQYF
.	TRBV4-1	CASSQEFIAGGYGETQYF
.	TRBV14	CASSQLDREDTEAFF
once	TRBV6-1	CASRTGPNEKLFF
.	TRBV27	CASSPRTSGGNTDTQYF
.	TRBV11-3	CASSFATTGELFF
.	TRBV15	CATSRENYGTGDTTGELFF
.	TRBV9	CASSAPSAHKFF
.	TRBV10-3	CATKTSGDTDTQYF